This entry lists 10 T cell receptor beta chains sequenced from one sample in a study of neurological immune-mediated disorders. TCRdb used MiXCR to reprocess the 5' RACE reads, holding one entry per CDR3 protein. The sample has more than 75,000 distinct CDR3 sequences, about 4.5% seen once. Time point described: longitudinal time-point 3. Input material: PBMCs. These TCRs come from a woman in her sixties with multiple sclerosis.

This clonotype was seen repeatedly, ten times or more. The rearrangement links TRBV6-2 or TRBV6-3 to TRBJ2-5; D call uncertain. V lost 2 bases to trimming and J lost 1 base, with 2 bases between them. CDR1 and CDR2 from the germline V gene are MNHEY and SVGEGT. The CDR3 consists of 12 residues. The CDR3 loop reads CASSYGQETQYF. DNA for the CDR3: TGTGCCAGCAGTTACGGCCAAGAGACCCAGTACTTC.

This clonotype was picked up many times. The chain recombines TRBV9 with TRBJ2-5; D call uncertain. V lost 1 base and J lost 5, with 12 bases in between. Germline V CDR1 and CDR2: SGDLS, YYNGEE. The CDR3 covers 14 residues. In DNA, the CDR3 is TGTGCCAGCAGCGTAAGTTCCCCCGGGGAGACCCAGTACTTC. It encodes CASSVSSPGETQYF.

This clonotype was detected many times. In nucleotides, the CDR3 is TGCAGTGCTCGGGGACGGCCGAACACTGAAGCTTTCTTT. It is translated as CSARGRPNTEAFF. The chain recombines TRBV20-1 with TRBJ1-1; possibly TRBD1 for D (5 bases). The germline CDR1 and CDR2 sequences are DFQATT and SNEGSKA (reference sequence). This CDR3 region has 13 residues. The V end was cut by 5 bases, the J end by 1 base, with 11 bases between.

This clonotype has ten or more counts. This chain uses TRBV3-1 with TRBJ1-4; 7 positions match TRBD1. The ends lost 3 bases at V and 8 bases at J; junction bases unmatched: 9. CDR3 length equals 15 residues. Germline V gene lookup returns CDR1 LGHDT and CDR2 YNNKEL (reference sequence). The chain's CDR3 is CASSQREDRVEKLFF. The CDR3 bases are TGTGCCAGCAGCCAGAGGGAAGACAGGGTGGAAAAACTGTTTTTT.

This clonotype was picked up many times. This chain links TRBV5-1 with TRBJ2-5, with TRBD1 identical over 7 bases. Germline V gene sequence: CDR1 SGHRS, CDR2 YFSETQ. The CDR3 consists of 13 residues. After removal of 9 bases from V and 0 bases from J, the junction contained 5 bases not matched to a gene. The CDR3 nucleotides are TGCGCCAAAAGTGACAGGGACCAAGAGACCCAGTACTTC. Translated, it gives CAKSDRDQETQYF.

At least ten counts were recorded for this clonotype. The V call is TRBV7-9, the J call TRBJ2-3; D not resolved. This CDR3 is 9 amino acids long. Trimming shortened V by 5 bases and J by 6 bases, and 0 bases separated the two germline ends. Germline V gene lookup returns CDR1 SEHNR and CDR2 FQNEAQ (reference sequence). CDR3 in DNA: TGTGCCAGCAGCGATACGCAGTATTTT. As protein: CASSDTQYF.

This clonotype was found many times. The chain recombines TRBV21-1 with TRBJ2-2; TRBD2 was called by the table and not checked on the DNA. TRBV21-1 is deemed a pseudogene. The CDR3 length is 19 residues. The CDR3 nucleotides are TGTGCCAGCAGCCACCCCGGGACTAGCGGGGGGTCGAACACCGGGGAGCTGTTTTTT. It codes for CASSHPGTSGGSNTGELFF.

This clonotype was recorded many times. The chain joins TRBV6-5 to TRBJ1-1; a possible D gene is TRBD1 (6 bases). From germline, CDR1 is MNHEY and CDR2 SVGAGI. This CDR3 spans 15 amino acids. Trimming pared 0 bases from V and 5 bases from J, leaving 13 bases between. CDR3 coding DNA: TGTGCCAGCAGTTACTCGAAACAGGGTCGGACTGAAGCTTTCTTT. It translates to CASSYSKQGRTEAFF.

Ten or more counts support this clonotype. As DNA, the CDR3 is TGTGCCAGCAGCACTCCCGGGGAAAAACTGTTTTTT. Its translation: CASSTPGEKLFF. This chain joins TRBV7-9 and TRBJ1-4; D not resolved. Trimming took 5 bases from V and 8 from J, leaving 9 bases between them. Germline loops: CDR1 SEHNR, CDR2 FQNEAQ (reference sequence). The CDR3 totals 12 residues.

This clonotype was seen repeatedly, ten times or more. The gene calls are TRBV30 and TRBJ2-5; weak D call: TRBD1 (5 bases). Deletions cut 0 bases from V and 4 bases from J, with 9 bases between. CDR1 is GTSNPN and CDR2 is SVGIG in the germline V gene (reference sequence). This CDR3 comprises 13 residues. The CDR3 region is CAWSVPRGETQYF. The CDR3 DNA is TGTGCCTGGAGTGTACCTAGGGGAGAGACCCAGTACTTC.